The entry below gives a single T cell receptor (beta chain) sequence along with its context. Its antigen is still unknown. The data stem from a study of chemoradiotherapy in HPV16-positive cancers. As for the study in general: Candidate HPV-specific clones and shared TCR motifs came from a couple of HPV16-positive patients.

The CDR3 has 18 residues. Study results and limitations: Candidate HPV-specific clones and E7-related TCR motifs grew in tumor during treatment. The functional HPV-specific definition rests on just a couple of HPV16-positive patients. In HPV16-positive patients, HPV-responsive T-cell expansion tracked better recurrence-free survival.

TCRdb's table, derived via immunoSEQ multiplex PCR, lists solely in-frame clones and lacks some. The data hold roughly 23,000 clones, with around 78% observed a single time. The receptor's source is a human donor with HPV-associated anogenital cancer. The chain recombines TRBV21-1 with TRBJ2-2; the D call TRBD1 from the table was never checked on the DNA. TRBV21-1 is a pseudogene locus. This material was acquired from a patient who underwent chemoradiotherapy. CDR3 nucleotides: TGTGCCAGCAGCAAAGGTGAACGACAGGGGGCGAACACCGGGGAGCTGTTTTTT. Translation gives CASSKGERQGANTGELFF.